Listed below are T cell receptor beta chains from one sample, sequenced in a study of blood T cell repertoires in COVID-19. The protocol was immunoSEQ multiplex PCR, while the TCRdb copy is restricted to in-frame clones and leaves out a portion. This table holds around 340,000 clones, 75% to 90% found once. Sequencing was carried out using peripheral blood. All receptors derive from a woman in her fifties or sixties with COVID-19, enrolled during active disease. The CDR3 runs from the conserved cysteine through the conserved F or W. Fields, in order: V gene, CDR3 protein.

>TRBV11-3
CASSSQGDGGYTF
>TRBV7-2
CASSLSGARFYEQYF
>TRBV29-1
CSGGRGGQYTGELFF
>TRBV4-1
CASSLGTANEKLFF
>TRBV7-2
CASSPVRARAGYTF
>TRBV19
CASSYGTGYNSPLHF
>TRBV18
CASSPEQGGRYEQYF
>TRBV29-1
CSARDSDTEAFF
>TRBV12-3/TRBV12-4
CASSVAGANVLTF
>TRBV7-6
CASSSGEGSGNTIYF
>TRBV9
CASSFSGMAYSGANVLTF
>TRBV19
CASSMESLNEKLFF
>TRBV9
CASSDTGQAHDGYTF
>TRBV7-2
CASSSPSSYEQYF
>TRBV7-3
CASSCRDRDRSGNTIYF
>TRBV6-2/TRBV6-3
CASSYRTLNTEAFF
>TRBV7-3
CASSSPTSGGRYTGELFF
>TRBV6-5
CASRAWTGLTEAFF
>TRBV11-3
CASSLGTVDTQYF
>TRBV4-1
CASSFFTGPNYGYTF
>TRBV6-6
CASRIPGATTGEQFF
>TRBV12-5
CASGSRGILTLGERDTEAFF
>TRBV12-3/TRBV12-4
CASVRGTYQPQHF
>TRBV6-4
CASSTLTSPNYNEQFF
>TRBV7-2
CASSLGTFPGYTF
>TRBV11-2
CASSPPLTGRSYGYTF
>TRBV7-2
CASSNPTGSYNEQFF
>TRBV5-1
CASSLLSGGPTETQYF
>TRBV11-2
CASSSGRWKSIYNSPLHF
>TRBV10-1
CASSEASSGNTIYF
>TRBV3-1/TRBV3-2
CASSQGFSEEAFF
>TRBV7-2
CASSFDRAVSYEQYF
>TRBV6-5
CASSYSPGEAFF
>TRBV5-4
CASSFDRLYNSPLHF
>TRBV9
CASSEVGVLNTEAFF
>TRBV30
CAWSGRGAFF
>TRBV6-5
CASSLGTGGQTQYF
>TRBV11-2
CASRGLKSTDTQYF
>TRBV6-1
CASSEVTGATEAFF
>TRBV30
CARVSTAEAFF
>TRBV7-3
CASSSGGAAGGYTF
>TRBV6-6
CASTLKMGQGAGELFF
>TRBV7-2
CASSLETGRATQPQHF
>TRBV11-3
CASSLHSSTDTQYF
>TRBV2
CASSGGGALETQYF
>TRBV29-1
CSVRREFSTEAFF
>TRBV30
CAWSVPKRGVYNEQFF
>TRBV19
CASSPRDIRSPLHF
>TRBV6-5
CASSQRDRGSYEQYF
>TRBV18
CASSPPASGGAGEQYF
>TRBV5-6
CASSLFGQSYQPQHF
>TRBV7-8
CASSSSRQGVGELFF
>TRBV13
CASSLGGAWTEAFF